Shown below are 21 T cell receptor beta chains from a single sample sequenced in a study of early T cells in non-severe SARS-CoV-2 infection. TCRdb reprocessed the 5' RACE reads via MiXCR and lists one record per CDR3 protein. The table has tens of thousands of distinct CDR3 sequences, around 12% seen once; the top ten hold about 4%. Sequencing used whole blood. These receptors were obtained from an adult who was a healthcare worker with PCR-confirmed SARS-CoV-2 infection or an uninfected control (not recorded which).

In this sample, this clonotype turned up many times. The chain links TRBV3-1 to TRBJ1-1; 10 bases map to TRBD1. V lost 6 bases, J lost 5 bases, and 6 bases stayed unmatched. This CDR3 contains 14 residues. Germline CDR1 LGHDT, CDR2 YNNKEL (reference sequence). CDR3 residues: CASRLGQGVTEAFF. Here the CDR3 DNA reads TGTGCCAGCAGACTAGGACAGGGGGTAACTGAAGCTTTCTTT.

This clonotype was seen at least ten times. This chain joins TRBV5-1 and TRBJ2-7, with 7 bases that match TRBD2. This CDR3 contains 14 residues. V was pared by 3 bases and J by 4 bases, with 7 bases of the junction left unmatched. Germline CDR1 and CDR2: SGHRS and YFSETQ. CDR3 sequence reads: CASSYQRDYYEQYF. In DNA, the CDR3 is TGCGCCAGCAGCTACCAGCGGGACTATTACGAGCAGTACTTC.

The chain combines TRBV7-2 with TRBJ2-1; D not certain. Germline V gene lookup returns CDR1 SGHTA and CDR2 FQGNSA. The CDR3 is 11 amino acids. V dropped 4 bases and J dropped 15 bases, with 13 bases sitting between them. CDR3 region: CASSSRSQLFF. The CDR3 DNA sequence: TGTGCCAGCAGCTCCCGGTCCCAGCTGTTCTTC.

There are a few counts of this clonotype. J is TRBJ2-7 and V is TRBV10-2, with a weak D call TRBD2 (6 bases). Trimming removed 6 bases at V and 5 bases at J, with 17 bases between. The CDR3 sequence is 14 residues long. Germline-derived CDR1 and CDR2 are WSHSY and SAAADI. This chain's CDR3 is CASSTGVQVNEQYF. CDR3 bases: TGCGCCAGCAGCACGGGAGTTCAGGTCAACGAGCAGTACTTC.

This clonotype was seen more than once but under ten times. The rearrangement links TRBV9 to TRBJ2-7, with TRBD2 matching 8 bases. The V and J ends lost 4 bases and 7 bases, in that order; junction bases with no gene match: 10. CDR3 length: 14 amino acids. Germline V gives CDR1 SGDLS, CDR2 YYNGEE. In nucleotides, the CDR3 is TGTGCCAGCAGCCCCCGGACTAGCAGTTTTGAGCAGTACTTC. Translation: CASSPRTSSFEQYF.

This clonotype appeared a few times. The rearrangement joins TRBV28 to TRBJ2-1; 7 bases fit TRBD2. Germline values: CDR1 MDHEN, CDR2 SYDVKM. The CDR3 runs 16 residues. The V and J ends lost 3 bases and 8 bases, in that order; junction bases with no gene match: 13. In DNA, the CDR3 is TGTGCCAGCAGTTTCCCTCTGGCGGGAGCCCGGGATGAGCAGTTCTTC. This sequence encodes CASSFPLAGARDEQFF.

This sequence joins TRBV15 and TRBJ2-3; 7 bases align to TRBD2. Unmatched junction bases numbered 6, after V lost 7 bases and J lost 2 bases. The CDR3 loop spans 14 amino acids. Germline CDR1 reads LNHNV; CDR2 reads YYDKDF (reference sequence). CDR3 residues: CATTPGLTTDTQYF. Here the CDR3 DNA reads TGTGCCACCACCCCGGGACTAACCACAGATACGCAGTATTTT.

This chain connects TRBV18 to TRBJ2-2; no firm D call. CDR1 is KGHSH, CDR2 LQKENI, per germline. This CDR3 is built from 14 residues. V lost 0 bases to trimming and J lost 7 bases, with 9 bases between them. CDR3 sequence (DNA): TGTGCCAGCTCACCACCGAGCGCAAGCGGGGAGCTGTTTTTT. Translation gives CASSPPSASGELFF.

This clonotype has a count of ten or more. The CDR3 coding sequence is TGCAGCGCACCGCCTGACTTAGCAACCTACAATGAGCAGTTCTTC. Its protein is CSAPPDLATYNEQFF. The chain joins TRBV29-1 to TRBJ2-1; D unclear. Per germline, CDR1 SQVTM and CDR2 ANQGSEA. V was clipped by 7 bases and J by 2 bases, with 18 bases between them. The CDR3 runs 15 residues.

A few counts support this clonotype. The chain recombines TRBV7-2 with TRBJ2-5; D is perhaps TRBD2 (5 bases). The CDR3 has 15 residues. Trimming removed 5 bases from V and 0 bases from J, with 13 bases in between. Germline V gene data show CDR1 as SGHTA and CDR2 as FQGNSA. CDR3 DNA: TGTGCCAGCAGCGCGCAAGGAGGATACCAAGAGACCCAGTACTTC. Translated, it gives CASSAQGGYQETQYF.

This clonotype was counted at least ten times. The chain links TRBV20-1 to TRBJ2-7; D is perhaps TRBD2 (5 bases). Trimming shortened V by 0 bases and J by 0 bases, and 12 bases separated the two germline ends. This CDR3 has 15 residues. Germline V gene lookup returns CDR1 DFQATT and CDR2 SNEGSKA (reference sequence). The CDR3 sequence is CSARDRGKHSYEQYF. Written as DNA, the CDR3 is TGCAGTGCTAGAGATCGAGGGAAGCACTCCTACGAGCAGTACTTC.

In this sample, this clonotype is medium-sized (0.01 to 0.1%). The chain couples TRBV11-2 to TRBJ1-5; D gene unclear. The V and J ends lost 3 bases and 4 bases respectively, with 10 bases between them. The germline gives CDR1 SGHAT, CDR2 FQNNGV. This CDR3 contains 14 residues. The CDR3 sequence: CASSFGPGNQPQHF. As DNA, the CDR3 is TGTGCCAGCAGCTTCGGACCGGGAAATCAGCCCCAGCATTTT.

In this sample, this clonotype turned up a few times. CDR3 amino acids: CASSRGDPEETQYF. The CDR3 nucleotides are TGCGCCAGCAGCCGGGGTGATCCAGAAGAGACCCAGTACTTC. The chain links TRBV5-1 to TRBJ2-5, with D maybe TRBD2 (5 bases). With 4 bases removed from V and 3 bases from J, the gap between germline ends came to 13 bases. CDR3 size: 14 residues. Germline V gene sequence: CDR1 SGHRS, CDR2 YFSETQ.

This clonotype was detected many times. This sequence joins TRBV19 and TRBJ1-2; tentatively, D is TRBD1 (6 bases). This CDR3 is built from 13 residues. The germline V gene encodes CDR1 LNHDA and CDR2 SQIVND (reference sequence). Trimming pared 6 bases from V and 8 bases from J, leaving 16 bases between. CDR3 residues: CASSPRGGTGYTF. The CDR3 bases are TGTGCCAGTAGCCCAAGAGGGGGGACCGGCTACACCTTC. The whole variable domain, filled in from reference TRBV19 and TRBJ1-2, reads DGGITQSPKYLFRKEGQNVTLSCEQNLNHDAMYWYRQDPGQGLRLIYYSQIVNDFQKGDIAEGYSVSREKKESFPLTVTSAQKNPTAFYLCASSPRGGTGYTFGSGTRLTVV.

The table lists this clonotype with many counts. This chain connects TRBV4-1 to TRBJ2-1, with TRBD2 identical over 10 bases. J gave up 3 bases and V 3 bases, and 5 bases lay outside the gene matches. The CDR3 contains 16 residues. CDR1 and CDR2 (germline): MGHRA, YSYEKL. The CDR3 DNA sequence: TGCGCCAGCAGCCAGCTAGCGGGAGCGGACTACAATGAGCAGTTCTTC. Amino acids: CASSQLAGADYNEQFF.

There are many counts of this clonotype. The J gene is TRBJ2-5, the V gene TRBV7-8; TRBD2 agrees at 8 bases. CDR1 is SGHVS, CDR2 FQNEAQ, per germline. This CDR3 has 16 amino acids. The ends lost 7 bases at V and 5 bases at J; junction bases unmatched: 15. The CDR3 DNA reads TGTGCCAGCACCCCCGGGGGACTAGGATCGGTGGAGACCCAGTACTTC. Protein: CASTPGGLGSVETQYF.

Remarks on this clonotype: This clone may be a read error of a much larger clone one base away. The V and J genes are TRBV2 and TRBJ1-5, with D unresolved. Germline CDR1 and CDR2: SNHLY and FYNNEI. The length of the CDR3 is 15 residues. CDR3 bases: TGTGTCAGCAGTGAATGGGGAGGAGGCAATCAGCCCCAGCATTTT. Protein: CVSSEWGGGNQPQHF.

In its sample, this clonotype was seen many times. The chain carries TRBV7-2 and TRBJ2-7; no reliable D call. V was pared by 4 bases and J by 5 bases, with 12 bases between. The CDR3 runs 13 residues. Germline-derived CDR1 and CDR2 are SGHTA and FQGNSA. CDR3 nucleotide sequence: TGTGCCAGCAGCTCCCCGCCCGTGCACGAGCAGTACTTC. As protein: CASSSPPVHEQYF.

The rearrangement uses TRBV28 and TRBJ2-7; 10 bases are a match to TRBD2. Germline V CDR1 and CDR2: MDHEN, SYDVKM. The trim removed 10 bases at V and 3 bases at J, leaving 6 bases unmatched. The CDR3 loop spans 13 amino acids. CDR3 sequence: CATSGRNHYEQYF. CDR3 DNA: TGTGCCACTAGCGGGAGAAACCACTACGAGCAGTACTTC.

This chain uses TRBV4-1 with TRBJ2-1; 7 bases are shared with TRBD2. The V and J ends lost 0 bases and 0 bases, in that order; junction bases with no gene match: 5. This CDR3 has 17 amino acids. CDR1 and CDR2 from the germline V gene are MGHRA and YSYEKL. The CDR3 region has the DNA TGCGCCAGCAGCCAAGATCGGGAGGAAAGCTCCTACAATGAGCAGTTCTTC. It encodes CASSQDREESSYNEQFF.

The chain employs TRBV29-1 and TRBJ1-4; D uncertain. Trimming shortened V by 6 bases and J by 4 bases, and 12 bases separated the two germline ends. Germline assignment: CDR1 SQVTM and CDR2 ANQGSEA. The CDR3 totals 13 residues. In nucleotides, the CDR3 is TGCAGCGTGGCCAGGTCAGATAATGAAAAACTGTTTTTT. This encodes CSVARSDNEKLFF.